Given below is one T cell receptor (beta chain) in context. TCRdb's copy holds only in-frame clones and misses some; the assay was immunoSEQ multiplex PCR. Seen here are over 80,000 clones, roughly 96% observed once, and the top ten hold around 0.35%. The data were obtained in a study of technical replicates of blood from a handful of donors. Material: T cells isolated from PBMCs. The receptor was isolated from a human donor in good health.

CDR3: CAWSLATGWFYEQYF. DNA for the CDR3: TGTGCCTGGAGTTTAGCGACAGGGTGGTTCTACGAGCAGTACTTC. The rearrangement joins TRBV30 to TRBJ2-7, with 7 bases that match TRBD1. This CDR3 has 15 amino acids. Germline loops: CDR1 GTSNPN, CDR2 SVGIG (reference sequence). J was trimmed by 3 bases and V by 2 bases; bases with no gene match: 10.